Shown below are 19 T cell receptor beta chains from a single sample sequenced in a study of immune cell composition in non-small cell lung cancer (TCRdb year 2017). Library construction relied on the immunoSEQ multiplex PCR assay. In its TCRdb copy, this immuneACCESS table keeps in-frame sequences only and misses some clones. Where compared with another copy, unresolved V genes explain less than half of these, and the others have no known cause. The sample profile shows fewer than 6,000 clones; around 80% of them were found once. The top ten constitute 7.3% of the sample. Sequenced: lung tumor tissue. Receptors were obtained from a human donor with non-small cell lung cancer.

This chain connects TRBV6-6 to TRBJ2-1; D possibly corresponds to TRBD1 (6 bases). The CDR3 length is 13 residues. Germline V gives CDR1 MNHNY, CDR2 SVGAGI (reference sequence). V lost 7 bases and J lost 7, with 14 bases in between. The CDR3, as DNA: TGTGCCAGCATACTAGAGGGGGTGAATGAGCAGTTCTTC. Its protein product is CASILEGVNEQFF.

The CDR3 DNA reads TGTGCCAGCAGTTACTCTAGCGGTCCCTCTGGAAACACCATATATTTT. As protein: CASSYSSGPSGNTIYF. V is TRBV6-5 and J is TRBJ1-3, with D unresolved. Looked up from germline, CDR1 is MNHEY and CDR2 is SVGAGI. This CDR3 region has 16 residues. The V gene lost 0 bases and the J gene lost 0 bases, with 9 bases spanning the gap.

The gene calls are TRBV30 and TRBJ2-1; 9 positions agree with TRBD2. CDR3 length: 14 amino acids. CDR1 is GTSNPN, CDR2 SVGIG, per germline (reference sequence). After removal of 3 bases from V and 7 bases from J, the junction contained 7 bases not matched to a gene. The DNA of the CDR3 is TGTGCCTGGAGCACAGCGGGGGGTTTAAATGAGCAGTTCTTC. Translation: CAWSTAGGLNEQFF.

The V call is TRBV29-1, the J call TRBJ2-7; D possibly corresponds to TRBD2 (6 bases). Germline CDR1 is SQVTM and CDR2 is ANQGSEA. This CDR3 is 13 amino acids long. V lost 3 bases, J lost 1 base, and 10 bases lay in between. The CDR3 here is CSVEGLGSYEQYF. The CDR3 DNA reads as TGCAGCGTTGAGGGACTGGGATCCTACGAGCAGTACTTC.

The chain employs TRBV10-3 and TRBJ2-7; D perhaps matches TRBD1 (5 bases). The CDR3 runs 13 residues. Germline CDR1 is ENHRY and CDR2 is SYGVKD. Trimming shortened V by 3 bases and J by 1 base, and 7 bases separated the two germline ends. The CDR3 here is CAISDAGSYEQYF. As DNA, the CDR3 is TGTGCCATCAGTGACGCAGGGTCCTACGAGCAGTACTTC.

The J gene is TRBJ2-2, the V gene TRBV18; 11 nucleotides line up with TRBD2. Germline trimming cut 3 bases from V and 5 bases from J; bases unmatched to any gene: 2. The CDR3 loop spans 15 amino acids. Germline V gene sequence: CDR1 KGHSH, CDR2 LQKENI. This chain's CDR3 is CASSPLAGGTGELFF. The CDR3 DNA reads as TGTGCCAGCTCACCTCTAGCGGGAGGAACCGGGGAGCTGTTTTTT.

This sequence joins TRBV28 and TRBJ1-5; TRBD1 is a possible D gene (6 bases). Germline V gene lookup returns CDR1 MDHEN and CDR2 SYDVKM. This CDR3 has 17 amino acids. V lost 2 bases to trimming and J lost 1 base, with 15 bases between them. Here the CDR3 DNA reads TGTGCCAGCAGTTTAGGCCCCACAGGGTTAAGCAATCAGCCCCAGCATTTT. This gives the protein CASSLGPTGLSNQPQHF.

V is TRBV9 and J is TRBJ1-2, with TRBD1 as a possible D gene (6 bases). From germline, CDR1 is SGDLS and CDR2 YYNGEE. The CDR3 runs to 15 residues. V gave up 0 bases and J gave up 5 bases, with 14 bases separating them. Here the CDR3 reads CASSVGSNREYGYTF. The DNA for the CDR3 is TGTGCCAGCAGCGTAGGGTCAAACAGGGAATATGGCTACACCTTC.

The CDR3 coding sequence is TGTGCCAGCAGTCCGTCGTCTACCTATAATTCACCCCTCCACTTT. It yields the protein CASSPSSTYNSPLHF. The genes are TRBV28 and TRBJ1-6; D unclear. CDR1 and CDR2 from the germline V gene are MDHEN and SYDVKM. This CDR3 region has 15 residues. The V gene lost 5 bases and the J gene lost 2 bases, with 10 bases spanning the gap.

This clone was counted once. The chain links TRBV7-2 to TRBJ2-5; possible D gene TRBD1, 5 bases. CDR3 size: 15 residues. Per the germline V gene, CDR1 is SGHTA and CDR2 is FQGNSA. Trimming pared 1 base from V and 5 bases from J, leaving 14 bases between. The CDR3 DNA sequence: TGTGCCAGCAGCTTAGGGGGCCAGACAGTGGAGACCCAGTACTTC. Amino acids: CASSLGGQTVETQYF.

This clone has more than one count but fewer than ten. The chain is built from TRBV19 and TRBJ1-5, with 9 bases lining up with TRBD1. V was clipped by 1 base and J by 7 bases; unmatched bases: 8. The CDR3 totals 16 residues. CDR1 and CDR2 from the germline V gene are LNHDA and SQIVND (reference sequence). The DNA of the CDR3 is TGTGCCAGTAGTATAGCTCTGGGACAGGGTGGGCAGCCCCAGCATTTT. Its protein is CASSIALGQGGQPQHF. Filled out from reference TRBV19 and TRBJ1-5, the complete variable domain reads DGGITQSPKYLFRKEGQNVTLSCEQNLNHDAMYWYRQDPGQGLRLIYYSQIVNDFQKGDIAEGYSVSREKKESFPLTVTSAQKNPTAFYLCASSIALGQGGQPQHFGDGTRLSIL.

This chain connects TRBV4-3 to TRBJ2-1; possible D gene TRBD1, 6 bases. V was shortened by 5 bases and J by 4 bases, with 18 bases between the two germline ends. Germline V gene sequence: CDR1 LGHNA, CDR2 YSLEER. The length of the CDR3 is 16 residues. CDR3 amino acids: CASSSGDNRLYNEQFF. CDR3 nucleotides: TGCGCCAGCAGCTCCGGGGACAACCGACTATACAATGAGCAGTTCTTC.

CDR3 loop: CASGDDRGLLGELFF. The CDR3 bases are TGTGCCAGCGGCGACGACAGGGGGCTTCTCGGGGAGCTGTTTTTT. V gene TRBV2 combines with J gene TRBJ2-2; TRBD1 matches at 10 bases. The CDR3 has 15 residues. CDR1 and CDR2 (germline): SNHLY, FYNNEI. V lost 8 bases to trimming and J lost 7 bases; unmatched junction nucleotides: 10.

CDR3 amino acids: CASRSGFSVDTQYF. Here the CDR3 DNA reads TGCGCCAGCCGAAGCGGTTTTTCGGTTGATACGCAGTATTTT. The chain uses TRBV5-1 and TRBJ2-3; TRBD2 might be the D (5 bases). Looked up from germline, CDR1 is SGHRS and CDR2 is YFSETQ. V was trimmed by 7 bases and J by 6 bases, leaving 18 bases between them. The CDR3 loop spans 14 amino acids.

J is TRBJ2-3 and V is TRBV10-1; TRBD2 matches at 8 bases. CDR3 length equals 16 residues. Germline-derived CDR1 and CDR2 are WNHNN and SYGVQD (reference sequence). Unmatched junction bases numbered 5, after V lost 3 bases and J lost 0 bases. CDR3 DNA: TGCGCCAGCAGTGATCGGGGGGGGACTAGCACAGATACGCAGTATTTT. This gives the protein CASSDRGGTSTDTQYF.

The chain is built from TRBV9 and TRBJ2-5; 9 positions match TRBD2. The ends lost 4 bases at V and 5 bases at J; junction bases unmatched: 9. In germline, CDR1 is SGDLS, CDR2 YYNGEE. The CDR3 runs 15 residues. CDR3 sequence reads: CASSPVSGGRETQYF. The CDR3 nucleotides are TGTGCCAGCAGCCCGGTTAGCGGGGGACGCGAGACCCAGTACTTC.

This clone turned up a few times. CDR3 in DNA: TGTGCCAGCAGTTACTTGAGCCTAGCGGGGGGCGACGAGCAGTACTTC. Its protein is CASSYLSLAGGDEQYF. The genes are TRBV6-5 and TRBJ2-7, with 11 bases lining up with TRBD2. The V gene end was trimmed by 1 base and the J gene end by 5 bases; junction bases not matched to a gene: 7. The germline CDR1 and CDR2 sequences are MNHEY and SVGAGI. CDR3 size: 16 residues.

The J gene is TRBJ2-3, the V gene TRBV6-5; 10 bases are a match to TRBD2. Trimming cost V 6 bases and J 0 bases; bases outside gene matches: 3. The CDR3 has 15 amino acids. Germline CDR1 and CDR2: MNHEY and SVGAGI. CDR3 sequence: CASRGLAYSTDTQYF. DNA of the CDR3: TGTGCCAGCAGGGGACTAGCGTATAGCACAGATACGCAGTATTTT.

J is TRBJ2-7 and V is TRBV28, with D perhaps matching TRBD2 (6 bases). V dropped 7 bases and J dropped 2 bases, with 18 bases sitting between them. The V gene's germline CDR1 is MDHEN and CDR2 SYDVKM. This CDR3 is built from 15 residues. In nucleotides, the CDR3 is TGTGCCAGCACCAAAGGAGGGGCTCAGGCCTACGAGCAGTACTTC. Its translation is CASTKGGAQAYEQYF.